This T cell receptor beta chain was found in a study of cytomegalovirus exposure and HLA in healthy donors. Study information: One earlier analysis, a look at 150 million to 200 million T cells, found some 100 million unique TCR beta sequences. Study-wide points: CMV serostatus was the only recorded immune exposure for donors. Accurate prediction of HLA-A and HLA-B alleles (for most subjects) was reportedly achieved from TCR beta sequences.

This PCR relied on a set of 60 Vbeta primers and 13 Jbeta primers. Data came from immunoSEQ multiplex PCR; TCRdb stores just in-frame clones and leaves some out. The top ten hold roughly 3.9% of the sample, which has some 38,000 clones, approximately 63% seen once. This clone has just a few counts. Its target is not known. Sample: PBMCs. The clonotype originates from a man aged 35 to 55 in good health and CMV-seronegative.

Here the CDR3 reads CASGIASTDTQYF. DNA for the CDR3: TGTGCCAGCGGTATCGCGAGCACAGATACGCAGTATTTT. The chain employs TRBV6-5 and TRBJ2-3; no clear D gene. Per germline, CDR1 MNHEY and CDR2 SVGAGI. This CDR3 spans 13 amino acids. Trimming took off 8 bases at V and 0 bases at J, with 9 bases between the two ends.